This paragraph covers one T cell receptor beta chain sequence. Its antigen is unknown. No qualities accompany the bases; no much larger clone lies one base away. A single peripheral blood draw of about 116 mL on average was collected from each donor into heparinised tubes. A BD FACSAria II was used to sort naive, central memory, regulatory and stem cell-like memory CD4+ T cells with a panel that included CD45RO, CCR7, CD25, CD127, CD95 and CD27. A purity above 95% was achieved for all sorted populations. Right away, PBMCs were isolated by Lymphoprep density gradient centrifugation and were stained directly, with no culture step. Samples were stained and sorted in pairs, with one healthy donor and one patient per experiment, so that batch effects were minimized. The CDR3 runs 15 amino acids, cysteine and phenylalanine included. CDR3 DNA is the only sequence kept; it has 45 bases, read in frame from the first base. CDR1 and CDR2 are read off the germline V gene (reference sequence) as LNHDA and SQIVND. Germline trimming: 1 base from V, 10 bases from J; junction bases outside gene matches: 4.

The entry originates in a study of beta chain features in type 1 diabetes (dated by TCRdb to between 2017 and 2018). About the study as a whole: Mean age, gender distribution, total cell number and subset yield did not differ between patients and healthy donors. Naive and central memory subsets were obtained from all 28 donors, but regulatory and stem cell-like memory subsets were isolated from only 8 patients and roughly eight healthy donors. Across all samples, about 110 million sorted cells were examined, and cell number per subset correlated strongly with RNA yield. In the study, TCRB repertoires of sorted circulating CD4+ T cell subsets from recently diagnosed type 1 diabetes patients were compared with those of matched healthy donors. General findings and caveats noted by the study authors: Naive, central memory and regulatory TCRB repertoires appeared to be more similar among patients than among healthy donors. Because the HLA sub-analyses included only small numbers of individuals, any influence of HLA type on TCRB rearrangement was left unresolved. PCR might favor shorter templates, but patient and control samples were amplified and corrected together, so any skew would affect both groups equally. In all four CD4+ subsets, TCRB CDR3 length was moderately but significantly shorter in type 1 diabetes patients. Because cDNA was sequenced instead of genomic DNA, highly expressing activated cells could be over-represented, though the groups showed no difference in activation or CD3 levels. Fewer insertions and more nucleotide deletions at VDJ recombination sites were observed in patients with type 1 diabetes, implying thymic rearrangement abnormalities.

All of the isolated RNA was reverse transcribed with the High Capacity cDNA Reverse Transcription Kit, so expressed TCRB transcripts were sequenced. Naive, central memory and regulatory T cell samples underwent deep immunoSEQ sequencing, averaging roughly 3.5 million total reads per sample. Sorted cells were lysed in RLT buffer and RNA was extracted with DNase-treated RNeasy Micro or Mini kits, depending on cell number. Each cell subset was processed separately to prevent cross-contamination, with patient and healthy donor samples processed together. TCRB sequences were amplified from cDNA with the immunoSEQ multiplex PCR, producing 87-bp fragments spanning the CDR3 region. Amplicons were sequenced on the Illumina HiSeq platform. The authors' pipeline ran thus. Synthetic template baselines were used to correct PCR bias computationally, reads within Hamming distance 2 were collapsed, and singletons that could not be merged were discarded. Reads were aligned against IMGT to assign V, D and J genes, CDR3 length and insertions or deletions at six rearrangement sites. Within each subset, clonotype counts were normalized to the number of sorted cells before true diversity and Gini coefficients were calculated with the tcR R package. The overlap coefficient, calculated on TCRB nucleotide sequences, was used to measure repertoire sharing. As a proxy for the pre-selection repertoire, out-of-frame TCRB sequences from naive cells were analyzed. TCRdb obtained this table from immuneACCESS and retained in-frame rearrangements with V and J assigned. These tables miss some clones; where compared with another copy, unresolved V genes account for less than half of the shortfall, and the remainder is unexplained. The V and J calls and the clone size are those of that table, but D and trimming were determined from the DNA. This sample gives more than 300,000 clones in total; approximately 15% of them show up just once. The leading ten clones occupy around 0.02% of the sample.

The rearranged segments are TRBV19 and TRBJ2-1, with 13 bases in between that match TRBD2. What was sequenced was naive CD4+ T cells from blood. What this sample's cell subset or site label stands for: true naive CD4+ T cells. The source of this sequence is a woman aged 18-35 years in good health. The nucleotide sequence is TGTGCCAGTAGTATAGGACTAGCGGGAGGTGGAGAGCAGTTCTTC. Its product reads: CASSIGLAGGGEQFF.